The 24 T cell receptor beta chains given below trace back to one sample, sequenced in a study of T cells expressing NK-cell markers (dated by TCRdb to about 2020). The library was generated by 5' RACE. Sequencing relied on an Illumina HiSeq 2000. TCRdb reprocessed the reads, reporting each CDR3 protein sequence once and no DNA. This sample's records show some 450,000 distinct CDR3 sequences. The ten largest clones add up to 7.3% of the sample. The specimen sequenced was blood T cells: a sorted CD56 or NKG2C T cell subset, CD4+ or CD8+ T cells, or bulk PBMC T cells (not recorded which). These receptors came from a woman between 18 and 75 years old in good health.

The rearrangement uses TRBV5-1 and TRBJ1-2; TCRdb indicates TRBD1, and absent DNA this call remains unverified. Germline V CDR1 and CDR2: SGHRS, YFSETQ. This CDR3 contains 15 residues. This CDR3 reads CASSLEPGEPYGYTF. Complete variable domain (other parts from reference TRBV5-1 and TRBJ1-2): KAGVTQTPRYLIKTRGQQVTLSCSPISGHRSVSWYQQTPGQGLQFLFEYFSETQRNKGNFPGRFSGRQFSNSRSEMNVSTLELGDSALYLCASSLEPGEPYGYTFGSGTRLTVV.

The chain links TRBV6-2 or TRBV6-3 to TRBJ2-7. CDR3 size: 14 residues. Germline V gene sequence: CDR1 MNHEY, CDR2 SVGEGT. CDR3 amino acids: CASSYSDGSYEQYF.

The chain couples TRBV7-3 to TRBJ2-1; TCRdb's assignment of TRBD2 cannot be checked, as there is no DNA. CDR3 length: 19 residues. CDR1 and CDR2 from the germline V gene are SGHTA and FQGTGA. The CDR3 reads CASSPRWSGRVGSYNEQFF.

The chain recombines TRBV20-1 with TRBJ1-5; no DNA is available, so the TRBD1 call from TCRdb remains unchecked. Germline lookup yields CDR1 DFQATT and CDR2 SNEGSKA (reference sequence). The CDR3 covers 20 residues. CDR3 sequence reads: CRGPLSYGTGGATSNQPQHF.

This chain uses TRBV24-1 with TRBJ2-2. The germline V gene encodes CDR1 KGHDR and CDR2 SFDVKD. The length of the CDR3 is 14 residues. The CDR3 spells CATGPTTQTGELFF.

V gene TRBV10-3 combines with J gene TRBJ2-5. This CDR3 region has 14 residues. Per the germline V gene, CDR1 is ENHRY and CDR2 is SYGVKD. CDR3 region: CAISESATGETQYF.

The chain couples TRBV5-5 to TRBJ1-5; TCRdb's assignment of TRBD1 cannot be checked, as there is no DNA. The CDR3 consists of 15 residues. The germline gives CDR1 SGHKS, CDR2 YYEKEE (reference sequence). The CDR3 spells CASSFSGQYSQPQHF.

The rearrangement joins TRBV12-3 or TRBV12-4 to TRBJ2-1; TCRdb designates TRBD2, a call that cannot be tested without DNA. This CDR3 comprises 16 residues. This chain's CDR3 is CASSPGTSKSPGEQFF.

The chain uses TRBV11-1 and TRBJ2-1; TCRdb lists TRBD2, though no DNA is available to test this call. The CDR3 has 12 residues. The V gene's germline CDR1 is SGHAT and CDR2 FQDESV (reference sequence). The CDR3 sequence is CASGSGIREQFF.

V is TRBV19 and J is TRBJ1-1; the TCRdb call, TRBD1, lacks DNA for checking. CDR3 length: 14 residues. CDR1 is LNHDA and CDR2 is SQIVND in the germline V gene (reference sequence). The CDR3: CASSIPGTNTEAFF.

CDR3: CSPARAPNTGELFF. The genes are TRBV29-1 and TRBJ2-2. The CDR3 length is 14 residues. In germline, CDR1 is SQVTM, CDR2 ANQGSEA.

The CDR3: CASSQTSVAGGNEQFF. The gene calls are TRBV4-1 and TRBJ2-1; the TRBD2 assignment by TCRdb is unverifiable without DNA. Germline V gives CDR1 MGHRA, CDR2 YSYEKL. This CDR3 spans 16 amino acids.

This chain connects TRBV28 to TRBJ2-1; TCRdb outputs TRBD2, but without DNA this stays unchecked. Germline V gene data show CDR1 as MDHEN and CDR2 as SYDVKM. The CDR3 has 13 amino acids. The CDR3 loop is CATGLAAYNEQFF.

The chain joins TRBV6-4 to TRBJ2-3. CDR3 length: 14 residues. From germline, CDR1 is MRHNA and CDR2 SNTAGT. CDR3 residues: CASSDSSDKDTQYF.

V gene TRBV10-3 combines with J gene TRBJ2-1; TCRdb gives TRBD1 as the D gene, but with no DNA this cannot be confirmed. CDR1 and CDR2 (germline): ENHRY, SYGVKD. CDR3 size: 14 residues. Here the CDR3 reads CATEKGDRSGEQFF.

This chain links TRBV27 with TRBJ2-3; the TCRdb call, TRBD2, lacks DNA for checking. The CDR3 totals 14 residues. Per the germline V gene, CDR1 is MNHEY and CDR2 is SMNVEV (reference sequence). CDR3 amino acids: CATAWRAGTDTQYF.

The genes are TRBV7-8 and TRBJ2-2; TCRdb lists TRBD1, though no DNA is available to test this call. The CDR3 is 19 amino acids. Germline V gene data show CDR1 as SGHVS and CDR2 as FQNEAQ. The CDR3 is CASSLERSSTGGNAGELFF.

The chain couples TRBV2 to TRBJ2-1; TCRdb designates TRBD2, a call that cannot be tested without DNA. In germline, CDR1 is SNHLY, CDR2 FYNNEI. CDR3 length: 21 residues. CDR3 sequence: CASSEAGLVSGGRPSYNEQFF.

The CDR3: CASSLTLALQGTDTQYF. The chain links TRBV12-3 or TRBV12-4 to TRBJ2-3; TCRdb calls TRBD2, which cannot be checked without DNA. The CDR3 consists of 17 residues.

The genes are TRBV5-1 and TRBJ1-1. The CDR3 contains 13 residues. Germline V gene lookup returns CDR1 SGHRS and CDR2 YFSETQ. The CDR3 is CASSLGIDTEAFF.

The chain employs TRBV5-1 and TRBJ1-1. Germline CDR1 SGHRS, CDR2 YFSETQ. This CDR3 has 14 amino acids. The CDR3 loop is CASSLAGERREAFF.

The chain carries TRBV6-1 and TRBJ2-3; the TCRdb call, TRBD1, lacks DNA for checking. Germline V CDR1 and CDR2: MNHNS, SASEGT. The CDR3 has 16 residues. The CDR3 protein is CASSPQGAVSTDTQYF.

The rearrangement uses TRBV29-1 and TRBJ2-3; there is no DNA to check the TCRdb D call of TRBD1. The CDR3 is 15 residues long. The germline gives CDR1 SQVTM, CDR2 ANQGSEA. The CDR3 reads CSVGGTGASTDTQYF.

The genes are TRBV5-4 and TRBJ2-1. Germline V gene data show CDR1 as SGHNT and CDR2 as YYREEE (reference sequence). The length of the CDR3 is 15 residues. The CDR3 spells CASSSQLQTVNEQFF.